These 22 T cell receptor beta chains were sequenced from one sample in a study of T cells in Graves' hyperthyroidism and ophthalmopathy (dated by TCRdb to 2018 to 2020). Library preparation employed multiplex PCR. TCRdb lists the instrument as Illumina HiSeq 2000. The TCR beta CDR3 regions were amplified from the RNA transcripts. The TCR CDR3 was subjected to a first round of RT-PCR using the HTBI primer set and the Qiagen OneStep RT-PCR kit. TCRdb cleaned the public reads at Q25 with fastp, built clones with MiXCR and kept in-frame beta chains. Under each unique CDR3 protein, matching rows form one entry showing the most common genes and DNA. In all, the sample holds some 300,000 distinct CDR3 sequences, and approximately 18% of those were seen once. The ten most abundant clones make up roughly 39% of the sample. Sample: blood. These receptors were collected from a man in his fifties with Graves' ophthalmopathy.

V and J are TRBV6-1 and TRBJ2-2, with TRBD1 identical over 8 bases. The CDR3 is made up of 16 amino acids. CDR1 MNHNS and CDR2 SASEGT come from the germline V gene. V lost 7 bases and J lost 5; bases outside the gene matches: 12. The DNA for the CDR3 is TGTGCCAGCACTCCCCTTACAGGGGGTGAGACCGGGGAGCTGTTTTTT. As protein: CASTPLTGGETGELFF.

This clonotype was seen at least ten times. The rearrangement uses TRBV30 and TRBJ1-1; tentatively, D is TRBD1 (5 bases). V lost 3 bases to trimming and J lost 6 bases, with 17 bases between them. Germline V lookup: CDR1 GTSNPN, CDR2 SVGIG (reference sequence). This CDR3 is built from 14 residues. CDR3 bases: TGTGCCTGGAGGGGCGGGGGGGACGGCGCTGAAGCTTTCTTT. Encoded protein: CAWRGGGDGAEAFF.

In this sample, this clonotype turned up many times. The rearrangement uses TRBV20-1 and TRBJ2-1; 9 bases are a match to TRBD2. The V and J ends lost 3 bases and 7 bases, in that order; junction bases with no gene match: 10. Germline V CDR1 and CDR2: DFQATT, SNEGSKA (reference sequence). This CDR3 has 15 amino acids. CDR3 sequence (DNA): TGCAGTGCTAGCCCACTAGCGGGTCAGGCGAATGAGCAGTTCTTC. Translation: CSASPLAGQANEQFF.

This clonotype occurred many times. The J gene is TRBJ1-4, the V gene TRBV7-9; D unresolved. V lost 4 bases to trimming and J lost 8 bases, with 11 bases between them. Germline loops: CDR1 SEHNR, CDR2 FQNEAQ (reference sequence). CDR3 size: 13 residues. CDR3 in amino acids: CASSYSGGEKLFF. DNA of the CDR3: TGTGCCAGCAGCTATAGCGGCGGGGAAAAACTGTTTTTT.

This clonotype was detected a few times. The chain links TRBV27 to TRBJ2-7; a weak D match, TRBD2 (5 bases). Trimming removed 0 bases at V and 2 bases at J, with 8 bases between. Germline lookup yields CDR1 MNHEY and CDR2 SMNVEV (reference sequence). The CDR3 extends over 14 amino acids. CDR3 in DNA: TGTGCCAGCAGTTTATCACTAGGTCCCTACGAGCAGTACTTC. This encodes CASSLSLGPYEQYF.

This clonotype was detected only a few times. V gene TRBV6-5 combines with J gene TRBJ2-5; D is undetermined. The CDR3 has 16 residues. The germline gives CDR1 MNHEY, CDR2 SVGAGI. V gave up 0 bases and J gave up 0 bases, with 11 bases separating them. This chain's CDR3 is CASSYSTLGYQETQYF. CDR3 DNA: TGTGCCAGCAGTTACTCGACTTTGGGGTACCAAGAGACCCAGTACTTC.

A single count supports this clonotype. The chain links TRBV6-2 or TRBV6-3 to TRBJ2-5; 10 bases are a match to TRBD1. CDR3 size: 17 residues. J gave up 5 bases and V 1 base, and 10 bases lay outside the gene matches. CDR1 and CDR2 from the germline V gene are MNHEY and SVGEGT. This CDR3 is CASSYFGTGDGWETQYF. The DNA of the CDR3 is TGTGCCAGCAGTTACTTCGGGACAGGGGATGGATGGGAGACCCAGTACTTC.

In its sample, this clonotype was seen once. The chain uses TRBV7-2 and TRBJ2-3; D is undetermined. V was trimmed by 3 bases and J by 2 bases, leaving 12 bases between them. Looked up from germline, CDR1 is SGHTA and CDR2 is FQGNSA. The CDR3 has 15 residues. Written as DNA, the CDR3 is TGTGCCAGCAGCTTTGGGTCCGTCAACACAGATACGCAGTATTTT. Protein: CASSFGSVNTDTQYF.

This clonotype was counted only a few times. The chain carries TRBV5-1 and TRBJ1-6, with a possible D match to TRBD1 (5 bases). CDR1 and CDR2 from the germline V gene are SGHRS and YFSETQ. V was shortened by 0 bases and J by 5 bases, with 12 bases between the two germline ends. The CDR3 sequence is 16 residues long. The CDR3 region has the DNA TGCGCCAGCAGCTTGGGGCAGGGAGTAGATAATTCACCCCTCCACTTT. It is translated as CASSLGQGVDNSPLHF.

In its sample, this clonotype was seen many times. The V and J genes are TRBV7-9 and TRBJ2-7, with D perhaps TRBD1 (6 bases). The CDR3 sequence is 14 residues long. Trimming took off 1 base at V and 2 bases at J, with 9 bases between the two ends. Germline CDR1 is SEHNR and CDR2 is FQNEAQ (reference sequence). The CDR3 bases are TGTGCCAGCAGCTTAGAAGGGACACCCTACGAGCAGTACTTC. Translated: CASSLEGTPYEQYF.

V gene TRBV30 combines with J gene TRBJ1-4; D may be TRBD1 (6 bases). Per the germline V gene, CDR1 is GTSNPN and CDR2 is SVGIG (reference sequence). Trimming stripped 5 bases from V and 5 bases from J, with 15 bases between. This CDR3 region has 14 residues. The CDR3 DNA sequence: TGTGCCTGGTGCCAACAGGGCTTAAATGAAAAACTGTTTTTT. Amino acid sequence: CAWCQQGLNEKLFF.

J is TRBJ2-2 and V is TRBV14, with D possibly matching TRBD2 (6 bases). The CDR3 length is 15 residues. Germline CDR1 is SGHDN and CDR2 is FVKESK. V lost 4 bases and J lost 3, with 12 bases in between. CDR3 amino acids: CASSLIGGDTGELFF. The CDR3 nucleotides read TGTGCCAGCAGCCTAATCGGGGGAGACACCGGGGAGCTGTTTTTT.

This chain links TRBV4-1 with TRBJ2-5; D is unresolved. Germline CDR1 reads MGHRA; CDR2 reads YSYEKL. The ends were cut back, 4 bases at V and 1 base at J, with 13 bases in the middle. The CDR3 has 15 residues. The CDR3 loop reads CASSLRTQIQETQYF. The CDR3 coding sequence is TGCGCCAGCAGCCTCCGGACCCAAATCCAAGAGACCCAGTACTTC.

This chain uses TRBV11-2 with TRBJ1-2; D may be TRBD1 (5 bases). Germline lookup yields CDR1 SGHAT and CDR2 FQNNGV. V was clipped by 1 base and J by 5 bases, with 8 bases between them. The CDR3 is 13 residues long. CDR3 coding DNA: TGTGCCAGCAGCTTAGTCAGGGTGTATGGCTACACCTTC. This gives the protein CASSLVRVYGYTF.

This clonotype was observed a handful of times. This chain links TRBV7-9 with TRBJ2-1; 8 bases line up with TRBD2. This CDR3 is built from 17 residues. Germline V gives CDR1 SEHNR, CDR2 FQNEAQ (reference sequence). Losses at the gene ends were 3 bases for V and 5 bases for J; bases not matched to a gene: 12. The CDR3 protein is CASSFRLASKKDNEQFF. The CDR3 bases are TGTGCCAGCAGCTTCAGACTAGCGTCCAAGAAAGACAATGAGCAGTTCTTC.

This clonotype appeared many times. This sequence joins TRBV19 and TRBJ1-5; D unclear. CDR1 and CDR2 from the germline V gene are LNHDA and SQIVND (reference sequence). CDR3 length: 16 amino acids. V was clipped by 3 bases and J by 0 bases, with 12 bases between them. In DNA, the CDR3 is TGTGCCAGTAGTATGTTCGCGGCCCATAGCAATCAGCCCCAGCATTTT. Protein product: CASSMFAAHSNQPQHF.

This clonotype was found a few times. The chain combines TRBV20-1 with TRBJ1-2; 7 positions match TRBD1. The length of the CDR3 is 12 residues. The V segment lost 7 bases and the J segment 0 bases; nucleotides outside the gene matches: 2. CDR1 is DFQATT, CDR2 SNEGSKA, per germline (reference sequence). The CDR3 sequence is CSVGTANYGYTF. CDR3 DNA: TGCAGTGTCGGGACAGCTAACTATGGCTACACCTTC.

This clonotype was counted ten times or more. The chain is built from TRBV30 and TRBJ2-7; 8 nucleotides align to TRBD1. CDR1 and CDR2 from the germline V gene are GTSNPN and SVGIG (reference sequence). The CDR3 length is 14 residues. J was trimmed by 5 bases and V by 4 bases; bases with no gene match: 10. The CDR3 DNA follows: TGTGCCTGGAATCGGCAGGGGGCTTCGAACGAGCAGTACTTC. It is translated as CAWNRQGASNEQYF.

This clonotype was seen repeatedly, ten times or more. The chain combines TRBV28 with TRBJ1-4; D is uncertain. Germline loops: CDR1 MDHEN, CDR2 SYDVKM. The CDR3 runs to 16 residues. Trimming left V 1 base short and J 0 bases short, with 9 bases between. The CDR3 spells CASSLSSYPTNEKLFF. As DNA, the CDR3 is TGTGCCAGCAGTTTATCCTCCTATCCAACTAATGAAAAACTGTTTTTT.

This chain uses TRBV12-3 or TRBV12-4 with TRBJ2-3; 7 nucleotides agree with TRBD1. This CDR3 has 17 residues. V gave up 6 bases and J gave up 0 bases; unmatched junction bases: 12. CDR3 in DNA: TGTGCCAGCAGCCCCGGAGACAGGGCCCCTAGCACAGATACGCAGTATTTT. Translated, it gives CASSPGDRAPSTDTQYF.

In this sample, this clonotype turned up many times. The chain uses TRBV11-2 and TRBJ1-1; the D gene is possibly TRBD1 (5 bases). In germline, CDR1 is SGHAT, CDR2 FQNNGV. CDR3 size: 15 residues. V was pared by 4 bases and J by 6 bases, with 18 bases between. In DNA, the CDR3 is TGTGCCAGCAGCTCTTGGACCTACGGAGGGGCTGAAGCTTTCTTT. Protein product: CASSSWTYGGAEAFF.

The chain has TRBV4-2 and TRBJ1-1; D is uncertain. In germline, CDR1 is LGHNA, CDR2 YNFKEQ. Trimming stripped 0 bases from V and 1 base from J, with 15 bases between. This CDR3 has 17 amino acids. The CDR3 nucleotides are TGTGCCAGCAGCCAAGATCCAGGCCCTCCAAAGAACACTGAAGCTTTCTTT. Encoded protein: CASSQDPGPPKNTEAFF.